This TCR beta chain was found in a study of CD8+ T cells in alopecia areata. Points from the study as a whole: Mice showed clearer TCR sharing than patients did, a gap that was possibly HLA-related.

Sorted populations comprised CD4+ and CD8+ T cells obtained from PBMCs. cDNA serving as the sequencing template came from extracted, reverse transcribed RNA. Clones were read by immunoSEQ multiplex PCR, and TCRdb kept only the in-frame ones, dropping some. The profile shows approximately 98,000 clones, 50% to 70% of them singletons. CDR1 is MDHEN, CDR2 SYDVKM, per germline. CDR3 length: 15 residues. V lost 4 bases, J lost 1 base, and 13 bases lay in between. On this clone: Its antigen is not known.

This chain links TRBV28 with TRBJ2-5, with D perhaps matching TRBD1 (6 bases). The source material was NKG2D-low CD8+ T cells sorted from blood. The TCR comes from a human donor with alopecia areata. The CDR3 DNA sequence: TGTGCCAGCAGTTCAAGACGGACAGCCCAAGAGACCCAGTACTTC. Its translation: CASSSRRTAQETQYF.